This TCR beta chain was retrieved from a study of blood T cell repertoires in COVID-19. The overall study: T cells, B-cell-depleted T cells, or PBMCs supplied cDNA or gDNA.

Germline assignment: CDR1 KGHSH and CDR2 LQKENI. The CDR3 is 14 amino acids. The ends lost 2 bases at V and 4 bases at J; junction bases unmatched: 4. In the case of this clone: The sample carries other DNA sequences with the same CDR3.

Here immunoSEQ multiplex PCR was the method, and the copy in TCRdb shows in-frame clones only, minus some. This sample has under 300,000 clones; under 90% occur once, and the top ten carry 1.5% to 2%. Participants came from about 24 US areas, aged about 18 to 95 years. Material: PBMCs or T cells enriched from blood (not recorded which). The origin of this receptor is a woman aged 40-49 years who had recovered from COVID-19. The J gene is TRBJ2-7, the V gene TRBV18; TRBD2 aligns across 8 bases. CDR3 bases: TGTGCCAGCTCACCAGGGCTAGCGGGTTACGAGCAGTACTTC. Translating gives CASSPGLAGYEQYF. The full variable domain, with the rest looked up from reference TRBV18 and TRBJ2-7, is NAGVMQNPRHLVRRRGQEARLRCSPMKGHSHVYWYRQLPEEGLKFMVYLQKENIIDESGMPKERFSAEFPKEGPSILRIQQVVRGDSAAYFCASSPGLAGYEQYFGPGTRLTVT.